This entry lists 9 T cell receptor beta chains sequenced from one sample in a study of cytomegalovirus exposure and HLA in healthy donors. The PCR ran on 60 Vbeta and 13 Jbeta primers. Produced via immunoSEQ multiplex PCR; TCRdb's table is partial and in-frame only. The table has around 150,000 clones, roughly 80% seen once. The sample taken for sequencing was PBMCs. These TCRs come from a man between 18 and 29 years old in good health and CMV-seronegative.

The V and J genes are TRBV9 and TRBJ2-5; 9 bases align to TRBD2. Germline assignment: CDR1 SGDLS and CDR2 YYNGEE. V shed 2 bases, J shed 7 bases, and the junction held 6 bases outside the gene matches. This CDR3 has 14 amino acids. CDR3 region: CASSVAGGPGTQYF. CDR3 nucleotides: TGTGCCAGCAGCGTTGCGGGAGGGCCAGGGACCCAGTACTTC.

The chain employs TRBV4-1 and TRBJ2-7, with a possible D match to TRBD2 (6 bases). Deletions cut 6 bases from V and 2 bases from J, with 14 bases between. The CDR3 sequence is 14 residues long. The germline V gene encodes CDR1 MGHRA and CDR2 YSYEKL. CDR3 bases: TGCGCCAGCAGTGATAGACTAGGCGCCTACGAGCAGTACTTC. Translated: CASSDRLGAYEQYF.

The chain has TRBV4-3 and TRBJ1-4; the D gene is possibly TRBD1 (6 bases). This CDR3 has 15 residues. Per the germline V gene, CDR1 is LGHNA and CDR2 is YSLEER. V was cut by 3 bases and J by 5 bases, with 13 bases left in between. The CDR3 loop is CASSHRSDSNEKLFF. The CDR3 nucleotides are TGCGCCAGCAGCCATCGCTCGGACAGCAATGAAAAACTGTTTTTT.

The rearrangement joins TRBV9 to TRBJ1-1; D gene ambiguous. V was clipped by 3 bases and J by 0 bases, with 6 bases between them. Germline CDR1 SGDLS, CDR2 YYNGEE. CDR3 length: 13 residues. The CDR3 nucleotides are TGTGCCAGCAGCGCCCCCGTGAACACTGAAGCTTTCTTT. It yields the protein CASSAPVNTEAFF.

The genes are TRBV11-2 and TRBJ2-7, with TRBD2 matching over 15 bases. The CDR3 runs to 15 residues. Germline CDR1 is SGHAT and CDR2 is FQNNGV. V lost 5 bases, J lost 7 bases, and 6 bases stayed unmatched. This chain's CDR3 is CASSLGLAGGVEQYF. CDR3 DNA: TGTGCCAGCAGCCTGGGACTAGCGGGAGGAGTGGAGCAGTACTTC.

This chain joins TRBV5-5 and TRBJ2-7; TRBD2 aligns across 8 bases. Germline CDR1 SGHKS, CDR2 YYEKEE (reference sequence). The CDR3 runs 15 residues. V lost 5 bases, J lost 8 bases, and 15 bases stayed unmatched. Here the CDR3 reads CASRAGGAPPMKQYF. Written as DNA, the CDR3 is TGTGCCAGCAGGGCCGGGGGGGCCCCTCCTATGAAGCAGTACTTC. Together with reference TRBV5-5 and TRBJ2-7, the CDR3 gives the full variable domain: DAGVTQSPTHLIKTRGQQVTLRCSPISGHKSVSWYQQVLGQGPQFIFQYYEKEERGRGNFPDRFSARQFPNYSSELNVNALLLGDSALYLCASRAGGAPPMKQYFGPGTRLTVT.

The chain uses TRBV2 and TRBJ2-3, with 10 bases aligning to TRBD1. Looked up from germline, CDR1 is SNHLY and CDR2 is FYNNEI. V was pared by 5 bases and J by 1 base, with 3 bases of the junction left unmatched. The CDR3 runs 15 residues. CDR3 DNA: TGTGCCAGCAGTAGACAGGGGGCCCGCACAGATACGCAGTATTTT. Its protein is CASSRQGARTDTQYF.

The rearrangement links TRBV30 to TRBJ1-6, with D possibly matching TRBD1 (6 bases). Germline CDR1 is GTSNPN and CDR2 is SVGIG (reference sequence). This CDR3 is built from 13 residues. V lost 0 bases and J lost 8, with 8 bases in between. CDR3 coding DNA: TGTGCCTGGAGTGTAGAGGGGGATTCACCCCTCCACTTT. Its protein is CAWSVEGDSPLHF.

The chain combines TRBV7-2 with TRBJ2-4; 8 bases are shared with TRBD1. CDR3 length: 14 residues. CDR1 and CDR2 from the germline V gene are SGHTA and FQGNSA. V shed 8 bases and J 5 bases; nucleotides not matched to a gene: 8. CDR3 coding DNA: TGTGCCAGCGGTCAGGGACAGGCGGAAAACATTCAGTACTTC. It codes for CASGQGQAENIQYF.